This record looks at one TCR beta chain sequence and its context. Its antigen is unidentified. Time point noted: persistent/refractory GD, antithyroid drugs over 5 years with positive TRAb. PBMCs were the source of the RNA used for TCR sequencing. From each patient, roughly 9 milliliters of peripheral blood was drawn and collected into an EDTA anticoagulant tube. Trimming took 4 bases from V and 1 from J, leaving 11 bases between them. This CDR3 is built from 14 residues. Germline CDR1 and CDR2: SGDLS and YYNGEE. Sequencing libraries for TCR beta were prepared with iRepertoire HTBI primers and Arm-PCR of CDR3 regions. Authors' methods: Across samples, over 55 TRBV and about 15 TRBJ segments were found. TCRdb recomputed calls from the multiplex PCR reads with MiXCR, one row per CDR3 protein. The V and J calls, along with clone size, are taken from TCRdb and not from the paper's own processing. The repertoire holds 400,000 to 500,000 distinct CDR3 sequences, with roughly a fifth as singletons.

This record belongs to a study of regulatory T cells in long-lasting Graves disease. For the study at large: Persistent Graves' disease required over 5 years of antithyroid drugs and positive TSH receptor antibodies. Whole-study results and caveats: Lower TCR diversity was seen in persistent Graves' patients than in newly diagnosed ones.

The receptor was isolated from a female donor with Graves disease. The source was peripheral blood mononuclear cells (PBMCs), collected when the disease was refractory, from a patient treated with antithyroid drugs. The genes are TRBV9 and TRBJ1-1; D perhaps matches TRBD1 (5 bases). The CDR3 DNA reads as TGTGCCAGCAGCCCCCGACAGACGAACACTGAAGCTTTCTTT. Translating gives CASSPRQTNTEAFF.